A selection of T cell receptor beta chains follows, all from one sample in a study of human T cells and chemical hapten exposure. TCRdb recomputed calls from the RACE reads with MiXCR, one row per CDR3 protein. The table includes 95,000 to 150,000 distinct CDR3 sequences, about 11% detected once. Sequenced material: whole blood, taken in connection with sensitization to the hapten diphenylcyclopropenone (DPC). The receptors were gathered from a woman aged 45-59 years with alopecia areata. Some clones in this sample may be carry-over from other donors' samples. Both conserved end residues are part of each CDR3. A D gene is named only where the DNA matches it firmly. For some rows the clone size is stated as once, few or many, or as a class when expanded; others skip it.

TRBJ1-1,few,TRBV5-1,-,14,CASSPRTANTEAFF,TGCGCCAGCAGCCCTAGGACGGCCAACACTGAAGCTTTCTTT
TRBJ2-7,-,TRBV7-2,TRBD2,14,CASSLGSGTYEQYF,TGTGCCAGCAGCTTAGGTAGCGGGACCTACGAGCAGTACTTC
TRBJ2-7,many,TRBV29-1,TRBD1,14,CSTSGGQGVHEQYF,TGCAGCACCTCTGGTGGACAGGGGGTCCACGAGCAGTACTTC
TRBJ1-4,-,TRBV20-1,-,14,CSVSIDATNEKLFF,TGCAGTGTCAGCATTGATGCAACTAATGAAAAACTGTTTTTT
TRBJ2-4,many,TRBV18,-,13,CASSPPMEDIQYF,TGTGCCAGCTCACCGCCGATGGAGGACATTCAGTACTTC
TRBJ2-7,-,TRBV13,TRBD1,14,CASTRTGVSYEQYF,TGTGCCAGCACCCGGACAGGGGTTTCCTACGAGCAGTACTTC
TRBJ2-1,many,TRBV3-1,TRBD2,13,CASSPSTSDEQFF,TGTGCCAGCAGCCCGAGTACTAGCGATGAGCAGTTCTTC
TRBJ1-2,few,TRBV7-8,-,18,CASSLGGDQVTWNYGYTF,TGTGCCAGCAGCTTAGGGGGGGACCAAGTAACGTGGAACTATGGCTACACCTTC
TRBJ2-1,few,TRBV27,-,13,CASSFGSGDEQFF,TGTGCCAGCAGTTTCGGGAGTGGCGATGAGCAGTTCTTC
TRBJ2-7,few,TRBV14,-,12,CASSFALYEQYF,TGTGCCAGCAGCTTCGCCCTCTACGAGCAGTACTTC
TRBJ2-3,-,TRBV18,TRBD1,17,CASSPLRTGTDTDTQYF,TGTGCCAGCTCACCCTTACGGACAGGAACGGACACAGATACGCAGTATTTT
TRBJ2-7,few,TRBV6-2/TRBV6-3,-,15,CASSYSQASDYEQYF,TGTGCCAGCAGTTACTCCCAGGCTAGCGACTACGAGCAGTACTTC
TRBJ1-2,-,TRBV9,-,17,CASSAQRGSGTDDGYTF,TGTGCCAGCAGCGCCCAGAGGGGATCCGGGACGGACGATGGCTACACCTTC
TRBJ2-1,-,TRBV13,-,13,CASSLGRGVEQFF,TGTGCCAGCAGCTTAGGTCGCGGGGTTGAGCAGTTCTTC
TRBJ2-7,-,TRBV10-1,-,17,CASSGNIRDTGSYEQYF,TGCGCCAGCAGTGGAAATATACGGGACACTGGTTCCTACGAGCAGTACTTC
TRBJ2-3,-,TRBV7-2,-,15,CASSLDWQPMDTQYF,TGTGCCAGCAGCTTAGATTGGCAACCCATGGATACGCAGTATTTT
TRBJ2-1,-,TRBV28,TRBD1,14,CASMGGTGGYEQFF,TGTGCCAGCATGGGTGGGACAGGGGGCTATGAGCAGTTCTTC
TRBJ1-2,-,TRBV7-8,-,13,CASSAGQNYGYTF,TGTGCCAGCAGCGCCGGACAGAACTATGGCTACACCTTC